This T cell receptor (beta chain) was identified in a study of CXCR3-negative and CXCR3-positive naive CD8 T cells. This CDR3 has 16 amino acids. Germline V gives CDR1 SGHVS, CDR2 FNYEAQ. Via 5' RACE with UMI labels, TRB cDNA libraries were prepared. Following a re-call of the 5' RACE reads, TCRdb has one entry per CDR3 protein and lacks DNA. Seen in this sample are about 62,000 distinct CDR3 sequences; the ten most common clones hold about 4.5%. This TCR was recovered from a human donor in good health. Some clones in this sample may be carry-over from other donors' samples. The sample consisted of naive CXCR3- CD8+ T cells from blood. Subset noted: CD45RO-CCR7+CD27+CD95- naive CD8+ T cells lacking CXCR3 (TNR3-). The chain couples TRBV7-6 to TRBJ1-1; as DNA is missing, the TRBD1 call by TCRdb cannot be tested. The chain's CDR3 is CASSQQGASGNTEAFF.